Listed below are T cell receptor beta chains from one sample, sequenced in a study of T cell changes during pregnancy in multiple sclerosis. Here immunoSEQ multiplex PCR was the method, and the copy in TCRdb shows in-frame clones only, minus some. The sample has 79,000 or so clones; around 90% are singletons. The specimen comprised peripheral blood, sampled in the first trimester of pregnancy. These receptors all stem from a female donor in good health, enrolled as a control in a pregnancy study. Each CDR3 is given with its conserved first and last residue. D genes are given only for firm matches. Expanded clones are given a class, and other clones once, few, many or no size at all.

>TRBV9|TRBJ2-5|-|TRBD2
TGTGCCAGCAGCCTACTAGCGGGGGGGCGAGAGACCCAGTACTTC
CASSLLAGGRETQYF
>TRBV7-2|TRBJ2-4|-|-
TGTGCCAGCAGCTCTTCTCCTATTCAGTACTTC
CASSSSPIQYF
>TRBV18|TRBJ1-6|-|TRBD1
TGTGCCAGCTCACCAGGGACAGGAAGCTCACCCCTCCACTTT
CASSPGTGSSPLHF
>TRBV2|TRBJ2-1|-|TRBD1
TGTGCCAGCAAGCAACAGGGGGCGCGGTACAATGAGCAGTTCTTC
CASKQQGARYNEQFF
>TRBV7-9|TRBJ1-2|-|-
TGTGCCAGCAGCCAACTGGACTACCCCTCTGGCTACACCTTC
CASSQLDYPSGYTF
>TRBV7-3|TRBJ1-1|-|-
TGTGCCAGCAGCCCGGGGGGGACTGTTGAAGCTTTCTTT
CASSPGGTVEAFF
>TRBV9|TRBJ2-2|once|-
TGTGCCAGCAATAAGGGGGTAGGGACGAACACCGGGGAGCTGTTTTTT
CASNKGVGTNTGELFF
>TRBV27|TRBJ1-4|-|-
TGTGCCAGCAGACCACACGGGGCTAATGAAAAACTGTTTTTT
CASRPHGANEKLFF
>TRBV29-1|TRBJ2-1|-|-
TGCAGCGTTTACTCCAATGAGCAGTTCTTC
CSVYSNEQFF
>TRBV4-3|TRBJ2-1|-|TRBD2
TGCGCCAGCAGCCTCCGACTAGCGGGGGAATACAATGAGCAGTTCTTC
CASSLRLAGEYNEQFF
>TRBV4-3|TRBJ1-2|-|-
TGCGCCAGCAGCCAAGGTTCGACAGGTCTCTATGGCTACACCTTC
CASSQGSTGLYGYTF
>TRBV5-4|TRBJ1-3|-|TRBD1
TGTGCCAGCAGCTTGAGCCGGGACAGCCGCTCTGGAAACACCATATATTTT
CASSLSRDSRSGNTIYF
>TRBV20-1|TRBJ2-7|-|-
TGCAGTGCGTACAGGGGGGGCGAGCAGTACTTC
CSAYRGGEQYF
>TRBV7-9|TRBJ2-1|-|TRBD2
TGTGCCAGCAGCTGGGGAGGGGGGACTAGGCACAATGAGCAGTTCTTC
CASSWGGGTRHNEQFF
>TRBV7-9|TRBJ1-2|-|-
TGTGCCAGCACCCCAGGACAGAACTATGGCTACACCTTC
CASTPGQNYGYTF
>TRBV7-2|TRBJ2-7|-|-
TGTGCCAGCAGCACGGACAGCTACGAGCAGTACTTC
CASSTDSYEQYF
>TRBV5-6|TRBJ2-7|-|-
TGTGCCAGCAGCTTGTGGGAGCGGAGTACCTACGAGCAGTACTTC
CASSLWERSTYEQYF
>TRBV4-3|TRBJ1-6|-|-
TGCGCCAGCAGCCGGACCAGGGTGGGATCACCCCTCCACTTT
CASSRTRVGSPLHF
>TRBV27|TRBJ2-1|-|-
TGTGCCAGCGGATCCGCCGGGGACAATGAGCAGTTCTTC
CASGSAGDNEQFF
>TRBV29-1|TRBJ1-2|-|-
TGCAGCGCCCCGGGCGGGGGGTATGGCTACACCTTC
CSAPGGGYGYTF
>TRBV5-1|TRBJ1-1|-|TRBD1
TGCGCCAGCAGCTGGGGGACAGGGTGGACTGAAGCTTTCTTT
CASSWGTGWTEAFF
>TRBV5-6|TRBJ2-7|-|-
TGTGCCAGCAGCCTCCTTCGACAGACCTACGAGCAGTACTTC
CASSLLRQTYEQYF
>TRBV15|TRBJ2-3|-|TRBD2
TGTGCCACCACGCGACTAGGGGAGGGAGATACGCAGTATTTT
CATTRLGEGDTQYF
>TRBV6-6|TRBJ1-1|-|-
TGTGCCAGCAGTTACTCCGTGAACACTGAAGCTTTCTTT
CASSYSVNTEAFF
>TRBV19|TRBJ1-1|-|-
TGTGCCAGTAGTATACTGCAGGGTGGTCTGGACACTGAAGCTTTCTTT
CASSILQGGLDTEAFF
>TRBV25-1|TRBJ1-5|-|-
TGTGCCAGCAGTGACAGGGGCAGCAATCAGCCCCAGCATTTT
CASSDRGSNQPQHF
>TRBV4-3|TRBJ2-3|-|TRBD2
TGCGCCAGCAGCCAAGATTTGGGCGGGGGGGTAGAAGATACGCAGTATTTT
CASSQDLGGGVEDTQYF
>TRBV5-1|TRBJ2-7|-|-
TGCGCCAGCAGCTTCGACAGGCCCTACGAGCAGTACTTC
CASSFDRPYEQYF
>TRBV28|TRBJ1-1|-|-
TGTGCCAGCAGTTTAGTGGGGGGGTCTCGAACTGAAGCTTTCTTT
CASSLVGGSRTEAFF
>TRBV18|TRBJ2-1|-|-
TGTGCCAGCTCACTCGTTACGCTCTTGAAACCTAACAATGAGCAGTTCTTC
CASSLVTLLKPNNEQFF
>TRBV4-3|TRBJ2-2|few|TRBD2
TGCGCCAGCAGCCAAGATCCTACTAGCGTCACCGGGGAGCTGTTTTTT
CASSQDPTSVTGELFF
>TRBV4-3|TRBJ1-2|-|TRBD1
TGCGCCAGCAGCCAAGAGGGGACAGGGGATGGCTACACCTTC
CASSQEGTGDGYTF
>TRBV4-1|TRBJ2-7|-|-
TGCGCCAGCAGCCAAGATCGTGGCAGGCGATACGAGCAGTACTTC
CASSQDRGRRYEQYF
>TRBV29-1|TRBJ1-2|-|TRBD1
TGCAGCGTCCCCATGACAGGGGCCGGCTATGGCTACACCTTC
CSVPMTGAGYGYTF
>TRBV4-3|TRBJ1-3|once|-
TGCGCCAGCAGCCGCTCGACAGCTGGAAACACCATATATTTT
CASSRSTAGNTIYF
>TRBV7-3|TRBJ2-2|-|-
TGTGCCAGCAATATGGGCGGGGCGACCGGGGAGCTGTTTTTT
CASNMGGATGELFF
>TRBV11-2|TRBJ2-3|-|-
TGTGCCAGCAGCAGACAGGGACTTACCACAGATACGCAGTATTTT
CASSRQGLTTDTQYF
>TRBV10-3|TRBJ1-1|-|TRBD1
TGTGCCATCAGGCCGGGACAGGGAGCGAACACTGAAGCTTTCTTT
CAIRPGQGANTEAFF
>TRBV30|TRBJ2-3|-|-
TGTGCCTGGAGTAAAGGAGTAGATACGCAGTATTTT
CAWSKGVDTQYF
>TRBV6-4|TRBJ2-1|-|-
TGTGCCAGCCCTAATGAGCAGTTCTTC
CASPNEQFF
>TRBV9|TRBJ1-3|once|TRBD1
TGTGCCAGCAGCGCTACGCGGCTTGACAGGGTCCTCTCTGGAAACACCATATATTTT
CASSATRLDRVLSGNTIYF